This T cell receptor beta chain was sequenced during a study of cytomegalovirus exposure and HLA in healthy donors (TCRdb year 2017). For context, the study as a whole: According to an earlier analysis of 587 of the donors, roughly 180 million T cells yielded 100 million or so unique TCR beta sequences and about 300 Gb of sequence data. Using immunosequencing, the study profiled T cell repertoires from about 620 subjects and related those repertoires to cytomegalovirus serostatus. A later genetic analysis used genome-wide SNP genotypes for about three fifths of the 666 donors, treating that subset as a discovery cohort. Both class I and class II loci were covered by HLA typing, at four-digit resolution. Donor age, sex, ethnicity and CMV serostatus were compiled together with the repertoire data. A few DR-DQ haplotypes were treated as single units for association and clustering because of strong linkage in the cohort. An early release that covered about 600 HLA-typed donors contained approximately 300 gigabases of sequencing data and roughly 84 million unique TCR sequences. In an earlier analysis of 500 to 650 of the donors, high-throughput TCR beta sequencing was used to judge whether each TCR beta V gene segment behaved as functional or pseudogenic. A separate validation cohort of roughly 110 different subjects was used in addition to the roughly 670-subject first cohort. The study aimed to test whether cataloging public T cell receptors could reveal signatures of past pathogen exposure. The study combined high-throughput TCR immunosequencing, statistical association of individual TCRs with disease status, and machine learning to predict cytomegalovirus infection status. All discovery cohort repertoires had been generated on a single sequencing platform. In the later analysis, no new phenotypic data were used to find candidate immune exposures; instead, reliance was placed on TCR beta sequences and their occurrence across donors. Among the roughly 410 genotyped donors, around 81% belonged to the genetic ancestry cluster associated with self-reported Caucasian donors. The number of donors typed differed by locus, with 629-630 for A, B, C, DRB1 and DQB1, roughly 520 for DQA1, about 610 for DPA1, and approximately 470 for DPB1. A later analysis re-analyzed previously published TCR beta repertoires from hundreds of donors and added high-resolution HLA genotyping to study TCR occurrence patterns. Among 398 genotyped donors of the cohort, an average of about 240,000 unique TCR beta nucleotide sequences were sequenced per donor, about a sixth of them non-productive. General findings and caveats noted by the study authors: The study gave a list of more than 150 TCR beta chains associated with cytomegalovirus. In vitro tests confirmed that a few of the cytomegalovirus-associated TCR beta chains recognize cytomegalovirus antigens. A later analysis associated 15,000 to 20,000 TCR beta sequences with specific HLA alleles at a false discovery rate of 0.05. A further reported finding was that TCR beta sequences accurately predicted the HLA-A and HLA-B alleles for most subjects in the first cohort. Several of the top co-occurrence clusters appeared to be linked to parvovirus B19, influenza, CMV and Epstein-Barr virus, according to a later analysis. Across donors, most TCR sequences were observed very rarely, whereas some public TCRs were present in many individuals. In both the original and validation cohorts, the classifier was reported to diagnose cytomegalovirus status with high specificity and sensitivity. Because HLA typing was unavailable for some donors at each locus, only the typed subset was used in association tests. A later analysis found that HLA-associated TCR beta chains were more clonally expanded and had lower generation probabilities than equally common non-associated chains. An association between a missense DCLRE1C variant and V-gene and J-gene trimming of TCR beta chains was found in a later genetic analysis and replicated in an independent cohort. It was suggested by the authors that the approach could potentially be generalized to other disease states and immunological phenotypes. In a later genetic analysis, fewer N-insertions in productive TCRs were reported among donors in an Asian-associated ancestry cluster than the roughly 710-donor mean. Linkage disequilibrium might explain the correlated functional status among segregating V segments, but an unknown experimental factor could not be ruled out. In an earlier analysis of fewer than 750 of the donors, most TCR beta V segments were observed in productive rearrangements about 90% or about 30% of the time, broadly matching IMGT annotations. The only immune exposure information available for the cohort was CMV serostatus. When HLA alleles, especially DR and DQ, strongly co-occurred, TCR associations were difficult to assign to individual alleles. In a later analysis, TCR association rates were found to vary across HLA loci, with the most associated TCRs seen for DRB1 alleles and the fewest for HLA-C alleles. Some 16 rarely observed V segments, including chromosome 9 orphons, were excluded from the earlier analysis of about 500 of the donors because counts were too low. A later analysis found that most CMV-associated TCR beta chains appeared HLA-restricted, with HLA associations seemingly driven largely by CMV exposure. Presence/absence analyses assumed roughly uniform sequencing depth across donors, an assumption that may not hold. The sequencing pipeline was judged likely to have produced a cluster of highly shared sequence variants as a technical artifact. The cohort was sequenced for TCR beta chains only, and without alpha or paired-chain data the features that could be detected were limited.

Concerning this clone: No cognate antigen has been identified for it. Nothing much larger sits one base from this clone, and base qualities are not available.

The cohort was made up of about 670 healthy bone marrow donors. Cohort members were all nominally healthy when sampled, although unrecorded immune exposures were likely present. The donor tested CMV seropositive, placing the donor among the 250 to 300 seropositive members of the cohort. Each donor provided a peripheral blood sample, and peripheral blood mononuclear cells were used for TCR beta sequencing. Genomic DNA extraction from the blood cell samples was performed with the Qiagen DNeasy Blood Extraction Kit. Library generation was performed with the immunoSEQ multiplex PCR assay. A mixture of 60 forward primers for TCR Vbeta segments and 13 reverse primers for TCR Jbeta segments was used in the multiplex PCR. The CDR3 region of rearranged TCR beta genes was amplified from genomic DNA with a multiplex PCR assay. On the Illumina HiSeq System, the amplified TCR beta libraries were sequenced as 87-base-pair reads. Turning to the authors' computational methods: A later analysis counted approximately 74 million unique TCR beta chains across the 500 to 850 repertoires, and 10 million to 11 million of these chains were shared by at least two donors. A nearest-neighbor algorithm error-corrected the raw reads and collapsed the reads into unique sequences, merging closely related sequences to remove PCR and sequencing errors. CDR3 sequences were aligned to IMGT reference sequences to assign V, D and J gene segments. For a sequence to be retained, at least a six-nucleotide match to both a V gene segment and a J gene segment was required. Rearrangements were called productive when the CDR3 lacked stop codons and stayed in frame with V and J; all others were non-productive. CDR3 was defined by IMGT convention, running from the second conserved V-encoded cysteine to the conserved J-encoded phenylalanine. In an earlier analysis of more than 550 of the donors, sequences lacking an unambiguous match to a single V gene segment were excluded. In an earlier analysis of 587 of the donors, V segments were called functional above 56.7% productive rearrangements and were called segregating when the between-donor standard deviation exceeded 5%. A statistical classification framework was developed to diagnose cytomegalovirus status using the catalog of TCR beta chain sequences. In a later analysis, TCR nucleotide sequences were compared against IMGT/GENE-DB human TR gene sequences so that V and J genes could be assigned. Using the TCRdist pipeline, a later analysis assigned CDR3 sequences along with most-parsimonious VDJ recombination scenarios. In a later analysis, each TCR beta chain was defined by its CDR3 amino acid sequence together with its V-gene family, and reads without a unique V-gene family were excluded. To address suspected cross-contamination and a sequencing artifact, a later analysis removed around 600 highly shared, low-generation-probability nucleotide sequences. In a later analysis, a clonal expansion index was calculated for each public chain from normalized within-repertoire ranks of inferred template counts. In a later analysis, generation probabilities were computed using a VDJ recombination model fitted to out-of-frame rearrangements, and the results were checked against IGoR. A later analysis scored TCR-TCR, TCR-HLA and TCR-CMV co-occurrence with hypergeometric tests, applying a repertoire-size bias correction to TCR pairs. In a later analysis, false discovery rates were estimated by permuting HLA or CMV assignments 20 times. In a later analysis, co-occurring TCRs were grouped with DBSCAN, and TCRdist sequence similarity was added when clustering was performed within HLA-allele-positive subsets. Repertoires with fewer than 30,000 or more than 120,000 public chains were left out of co-occurrence clustering, as were several repertoires with anomalous nucleotide sharing. In its TCRdb copy, this immuneACCESS table keeps in-frame sequences only and misses some clones. Where compared with another copy, unresolved V genes explain less than half of these, and the others have no known cause. Clone size and V and J calls were adopted from that table, with D and trimming inferred from the DNA. Within this sample are 200,000 to 250,000 clones, with about 80% of them counted one time only. Around 8.3% of the sample lies in the top ten.

The source of this sequence is a woman in her fifties or sixties in good health and CMV-seropositive. Sequences were obtained from PBMCs.

CDR3 region: CASSGTGTMNEKLFF. The DNA sequence is given as TGTGCCAGCAGTGGGACGGGAACGATGAATGAAAAACTGTTTTTT. This chain joins TRBV2 to TRBJ1-4; the D gene lacks a confident call. From the cysteine up to the phenylalanine, the CDR3 has a length of 15 residues. Just CDR3 DNA is preserved here, 45 bases in frame from base 1. CDR1 and CDR2, looked up from the germline V gene, are SNHLY and FYNNEI. Trimming at the junction amounts to 4 bases on V and 5 bases on J, and the germline ends lie 14 bases apart.